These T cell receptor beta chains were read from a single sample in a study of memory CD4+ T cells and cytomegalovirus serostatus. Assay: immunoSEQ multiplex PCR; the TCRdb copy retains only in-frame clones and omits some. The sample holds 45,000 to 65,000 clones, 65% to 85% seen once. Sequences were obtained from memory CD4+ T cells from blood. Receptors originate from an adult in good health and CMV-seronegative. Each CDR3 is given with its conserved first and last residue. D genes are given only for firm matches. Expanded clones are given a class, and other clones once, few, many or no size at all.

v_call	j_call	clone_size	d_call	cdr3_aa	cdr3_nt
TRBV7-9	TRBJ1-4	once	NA	CASSLTRGREKLFF	TGTGCCAGCAGCTTAACCCGGGGGCGTGAAAAACTGTTTTTT
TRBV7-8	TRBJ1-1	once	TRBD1	CASSSERTGQPANAEAFF	TGTGCCAGCAGCTCAGAAAGGACAGGTCAGCCAGCGAATGCTGAAGCTTTCTTT
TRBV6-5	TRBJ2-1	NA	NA	CASSYPGDNEQFF	TGTGCCAGCAGTTACCCAGGTGACAATGAGCAGTTCTTC
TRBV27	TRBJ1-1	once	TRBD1	CASSSITGGRTEAFF	TGTGCCAGCAGTTCGATCACAGGGGGCCGGACTGAAGCTTTCTTT
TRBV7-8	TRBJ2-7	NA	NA	CASSLDATGSRGPTYEQYF	TGTGCCAGCAGCTTAGATGCGACAGGGTCCCGGGGGCCGACCTACGAGCAGTACTTC
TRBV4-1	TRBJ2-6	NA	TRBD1	CASSQLRQGVDSGANVLTF	TGCGCCAGCAGCCAGCTCCGACAGGGGGTGGACTCTGGGGCCAACGTCCTGACTTTC
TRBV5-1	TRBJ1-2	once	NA	CASRLTPLGQHYGYTF	TGCGCCAGCAGACTTACGCCCCTCGGACAGCACTATGGCTACACCTTC
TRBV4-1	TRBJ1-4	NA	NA	CASSQTDSNEKLFF	TGCGCCAGCAGCCAAACGGACTCTAATGAAAAACTGTTTTTT
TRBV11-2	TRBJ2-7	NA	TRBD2	CASSFQRGGAYEQYF	TGTGCCAGCAGCTTCCAGCGGGGGGGAGCCTACGAGCAGTACTTC
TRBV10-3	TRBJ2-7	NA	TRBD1	CAISESGTARPTRQYF	TGTGCCATCAGTGAATCCGGGACAGCACGACCTACGAGGCAGTACTTC
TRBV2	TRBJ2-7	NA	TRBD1	CASSGDRDHEQYF	TGTGCCAGCAGCGGGGACAGGGACCACGAGCAGTACTTC
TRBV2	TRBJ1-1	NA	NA	CASSDPNTEAFF	TGTGCCAGCAGTGACCCGAACACTGAAGCTTTCTTT
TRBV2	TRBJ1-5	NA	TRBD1	CASTRGGGNQPQHF	TGTGCCAGCACCCGAGGGGGCGGCAATCAGCCCCAGCATTTT
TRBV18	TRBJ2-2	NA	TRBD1	CASSPNRDRRTGELFF	TGTGCCAGCTCACCTAATCGGGACAGGAGAACCGGGGAGCTGTTTTTT
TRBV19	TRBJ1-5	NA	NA	CASSVFGGPNQPQHF	TGTGCCAGTAGCGTCTTTGGGGGCCCCAATCAGCCCCAGCATTTT
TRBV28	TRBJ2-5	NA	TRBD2	CASTLGGGGETQYF	TGTGCCAGCACCTTGGGCGGGGGGGGAGAGACCCAGTACTTC
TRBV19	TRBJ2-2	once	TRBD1	CASKAGTVNTGELFF	TGTGCCAGTAAAGCAGGGACAGTAAACACCGGGGAGCTGTTTTTT
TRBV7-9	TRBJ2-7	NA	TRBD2	CASSRRRSGGLSYEQYF	TGTGCCAGCAGCCGTAGAAGGAGCGGGGGGCTCTCCTACGAGCAGTACTTC
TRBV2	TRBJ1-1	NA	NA	CASTRREGTEAFF	TGTGCCAGCACCAGACGGGAGGGGACTGAAGCTTTCTTT
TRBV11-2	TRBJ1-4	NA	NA	CASSSNSGGNEKLFF	TGTGCCAGCAGCTCAAACTCGGGGGGGAATGAAAAACTGTTTTTT
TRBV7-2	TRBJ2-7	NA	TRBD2	CASSRLAGGHEQYF	TGTGCCAGCAGCCGACTAGCGGGGGGTCACGAGCAGTACTTC
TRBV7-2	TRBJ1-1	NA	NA	CASSLARQNTEAFF	TGTGCCAGCAGCTTAGCGCGGCAGAACACTGAAGCTTTCTTT
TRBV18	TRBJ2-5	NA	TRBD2	CASSPTSGVGKTQYF	TGTGCCAGCTCACCCACGAGCGGGGTTGGTAAGACCCAGTACTTC
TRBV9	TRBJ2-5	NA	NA	CASSVAPDFQETQYF	TGTGCCAGCAGCGTAGCTCCGGACTTCCAAGAGACCCAGTACTTC
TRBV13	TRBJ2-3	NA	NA	CASSLVFSGLDTQYF	TGTGCCAGCAGCCTCGTTTTTAGCGGTCTAGATACGCAGTATTTT
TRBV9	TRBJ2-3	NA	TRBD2	CASSVVGAGGITDTQYF	TGTGCCAGCAGCGTAGTGGGAGCGGGAGGCATTACAGATACGCAGTATTTT
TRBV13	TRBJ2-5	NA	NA	CASSTGQQETQYF	TGTGCCAGCAGCACCGGACAGCAAGAGACCCAGTACTTC
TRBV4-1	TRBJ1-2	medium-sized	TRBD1	CASSQGEQGAGYTF	TGCGCCAGCAGCCAAGGAGAACAGGGGGCTGGCTACACCTTC
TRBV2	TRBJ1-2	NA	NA	CASSVSRGAGYGYTF	TGTGCCAGCAGTGTTAGCAGGGGAGCAGGCTATGGCTACACCTTC
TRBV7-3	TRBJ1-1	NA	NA	CASSSTHITTGAAFF	TGTGCCAGCAGCTCTACGCACATTACGACAGGAGCAGCTTTCTTT
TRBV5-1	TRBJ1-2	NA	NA	CASSQSVGSTYGYTF	TGCGCCAGCAGCCAATCAGTCGGGAGTACCTATGGCTACACCTTC
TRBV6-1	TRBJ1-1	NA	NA	CASSELTTRSHEAFF	TGTGCCAGCAGTGAACTGACTACAAGGTCACATGAAGCTTTCTTT
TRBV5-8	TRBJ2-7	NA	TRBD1	CASSRTGTGAYEQYF	TGTGCCAGCAGCAGGACCGGGACAGGCGCCTACGAGCAGTACTTC
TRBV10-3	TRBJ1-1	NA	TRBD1	CAIRRDRTTYGAFF	TGTGCCATCAGAAGGGACAGGACCACCTACGGAGCTTTCTTT
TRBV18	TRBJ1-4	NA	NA	CASSPRGRVEEKLFF	TGTGCCAGCTCCCCTCGGGGGCGAGTGGAGGAAAAACTGTTTTTT
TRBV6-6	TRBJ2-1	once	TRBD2	CASSTSGGAPNEQFF	TGTGCCAGCAGTACTAGCGGGGGGGCACCCAATGAGCAGTTCTTC
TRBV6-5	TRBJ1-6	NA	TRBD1	CASSPQDRINSPLHF	TGTGCCAGCAGTCCTCAGGACAGGATTAATTCACCCCTCCACTTT
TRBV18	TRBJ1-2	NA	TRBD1	CASSPPGQGAHYGYTF	TGTGCCAGCTCACCGCCGGGACAGGGGGCGCACTATGGCTACACCTTC
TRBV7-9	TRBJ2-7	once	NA	CASSFGQAEQYF	TGTGCCAGCAGCTTTGGGCAGGCCGAGCAGTACTTC
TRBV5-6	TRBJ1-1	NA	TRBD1	CASSSPGQGYTEAFF	TGTGCCAGCAGCTCCCCGGGACAGGGGTACACTGAAGCTTTCTTT
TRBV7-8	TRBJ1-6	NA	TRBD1	CASSPHQGAAYNSPLHF	TGTGCCAGCAGCCCTCATCAGGGGGCAGCCTATAATTCACCCCTCCACTTT
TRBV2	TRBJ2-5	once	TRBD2	CASRVAGGPVETQYF	TGTGCCAGCCGGGTGGCGGGGGGGCCGGTAGAGACCCAGTACTTC
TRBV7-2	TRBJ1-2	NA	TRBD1	CASSPGQGGYGYTF	TGTGCCAGCAGCCCCGGACAGGGTGGCTATGGCTACACCTTC
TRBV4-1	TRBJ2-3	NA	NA	CASSQVGDPFNTQYF	TGCGCCAGCAGCCAGGTGGGGGACCCTTTCAATACGCAGTATTTT
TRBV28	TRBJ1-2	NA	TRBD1	CASSPTGGNYGYTF	TGTGCCAGCAGTCCAACAGGGGGCAACTATGGCTACACCTTC
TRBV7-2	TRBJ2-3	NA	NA	CASRGGTDTQYF	TGTGCCAGCAGGGGCGGCACAGATACGCAGTATTTT
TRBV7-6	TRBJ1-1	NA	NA	CASSLGLGPNTEAFF	TGTGCCAGCAGCTTAGGGCTAGGACCGAACACTGAAGCTTTCTTT
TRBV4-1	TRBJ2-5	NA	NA	CASSQPDRLGETQYF	TGCGCCAGCAGCCAGCCTGACAGGTTAGGCGAGACCCAGTACTTC
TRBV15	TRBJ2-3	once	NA	CATSRGRGLGTQYF	TGTGCCACCAGCAGAGGTAGGGGCTTGGGAACGCAGTATTTT
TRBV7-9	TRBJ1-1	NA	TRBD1	CASSLLQGDTEAFF	TGTGCCAGCAGCTTATTACAGGGGGACACTGAAGCTTTCTTT
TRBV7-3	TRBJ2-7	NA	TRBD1	CASSFDRGNSYEQYF	TGTGCCAGCAGTTTTGACAGGGGAAACTCCTACGAGCAGTACTTC
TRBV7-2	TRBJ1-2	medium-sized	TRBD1	CASSLGRGTEYSTGYTF	TGTGCCAGCAGCTTAGGTCGCGGGACAGAATACTCCACTGGCTACACCTTC
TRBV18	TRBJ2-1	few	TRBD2	CASSSLLGTSVSNEQFF	TGTGCCAGCTCATCCCTTCTCGGGACTAGCGTATCCAATGAGCAGTTCTTC
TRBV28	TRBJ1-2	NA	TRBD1	CASSLDRDRRYGYTF	TGTGCCAGCAGTTTAGACCGGGACAGGCGATATGGCTACACCTTC
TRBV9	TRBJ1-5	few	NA	CASSVQDSNQPQHF	TGTGCCAGCAGCGTACAGGATAGCAATCAGCCCCAGCATTTT